This T cell receptor (beta chain) was observed in a study of regulatory T cells in long-lasting Graves disease. Broader study findings: Favored usage of TRBV28, TRBJ1-2 and TRBJ2-5 was recorded in persistent disease. More public clonotypes were shared by persistent patients (about 3,000) than by new patients (roughly 870).

This clonotype was counted many times. What it binds is not known. The CDR3 totals 14 residues. The V gene lost 4 bases and the J gene lost 0 bases, with 9 bases spanning the gap. Germline V gene sequence: CDR1 MDHEN, CDR2 SYDVKM. Libraries of TCR beta came from iRepertoire HTBI primers plus Arm-PCR of CDR3 regions. TCRdb used MiXCR to reprocess the multiplex PCR reads, holding one entry per CDR3 protein. The repertoire holds a few hundred thousand distinct CDR3 sequences, with 20% to 25% as singletons. Stated time point: persistent/refractory GD, antithyroid drugs over 5 years with positive TRAb. Extracted PBMC RNA gave rise to the TCR library. Diagnosis followed American Thyroid Association guidelines for Graves' disease.

V is TRBV28 and J is TRBJ1-1; D might be TRBD1 (5 bases). This clonotype was obtained from a female donor with Graves disease. The sample consisted of peripheral blood mononuclear cells (PBMCs), taken when the disease was refractory, from a patient treated with antithyroid drugs. CDR3: CASSSRAMNTEAFF. The CDR3, as DNA: TGTGCCAGCAGTTCCAGGGCCATGAACACTGAAGCTTTCTTT.